Below, 24 T cell receptor beta chains from the same sample are listed, as sequenced in a study of blood T cell repertoires in COVID-19. Method: immunoSEQ multiplex PCR; TCRdb's copy keeps in-frame clones and lacks some. The sample shows 120,000 to 150,000 clones, roughly 85% of them seen only once. Sequencing was performed on peripheral blood. The receptors stem from a woman aged 60 to 75 with COVID-19, enrolled during active disease.

The chain couples TRBV5-1 to TRBJ2-1; TRBD1 might be the D (5 bases). Germline V lookup: CDR1 SGHRS, CDR2 YFSETQ. Trimming took off 0 bases at V and 4 bases at J, with 11 bases between the two ends. The length of the CDR3 is 15 residues. The CDR3 loop reads CASSLEGFPYNEQFF. CDR3 sequence (DNA): TGCGCCAGCAGCTTGGAGGGGTTCCCTTACAATGAGCAGTTCTTC.

This clone was recorded only once. In nucleotides, the CDR3 is TGCGCCAGCAGCTTGGCACAGGGGGCCGGCTACACCTTC. This translates into CASSLAQGAGYTF. The V and J genes are TRBV5-1 and TRBJ1-2; the match to TRBD1 covers 9 bases. The CDR3 runs 13 residues. From germline, CDR1 is SGHRS and CDR2 YFSETQ. V shed 0 bases and J 8 bases; nucleotides not matched to a gene: 2.

This clone was detected once. The chain combines TRBV6-5 with TRBJ2-3; no clear D. CDR1 is MNHEY and CDR2 is SVGAGI in the germline V gene. The CDR3 contains 12 residues. The V end was cut by 6 bases, the J end by 4 bases, with 8 bases between. The CDR3 spells CASRPSSDTQYF. The DNA for the CDR3 is TGTGCCAGCAGGCCGAGTTCAGATACGCAGTATTTT.

The V and J genes are TRBV29-1 and TRBJ2-2, with D uncertain. This CDR3 region has 14 residues. Germline V CDR1 and CDR2: SQVTM, ANQGSEA. V lost 0 bases to trimming and J lost 1 base, with 6 bases between them. DNA of the CDR3: TGCAGCGTTGAAGACCTATTGAACACCGGGGAGCTGTTTTTT. It specifies CSVEDLLNTGELFF.

The CDR3 here is CASSIGERGGIETQYF. CDR3 in DNA: TGTGCCAGTAGTATAGGGGAGCGGGGGGGCATCGAGACCCAGTACTTC. This chain joins TRBV19 and TRBJ2-5; TRBD2 matches 10 bases. Germline V gene sequence: CDR1 LNHDA, CDR2 SQIVND (reference sequence). This CDR3 has 16 amino acids. The J segment lost 5 bases and the V segment lost 1 base, leaving 7 bases of the junction unmatched.

The chain recombines TRBV7-8 with TRBJ2-1; no firm D call. Trimming stripped 5 bases from V and 0 bases from J, with 11 bases between. In germline, CDR1 is SGHVS, CDR2 FQNEAQ. This CDR3 contains 15 residues. The CDR3 loop reads CASSPFLRSYNEQFF. The CDR3 DNA follows: TGTGCCAGCAGCCCATTTCTACGCTCCTACAATGAGCAGTTCTTC.

This clone was detected a few times. The chain recombines TRBV15 with TRBJ1-5; 7 bases line up with TRBD1. V shed 8 bases, J shed 4 bases, and the junction held 8 bases outside the gene matches. Germline V gene sequence: CDR1 LNHNV, CDR2 YYDKDF (reference sequence). CDR3 length: 14 amino acids. The CDR3, as DNA: TGTGCCACCGCCAATCCAGGGGGGAATCAGCCCCAGCATTTT. Residues: CATANPGGNQPQHF.

The chain employs TRBV28 and TRBJ1-1; D is undetermined. Per the germline V gene, CDR1 is MDHEN and CDR2 is SYDVKM. V lost 5 bases and J lost 1, with 8 bases in between. The CDR3 runs 13 residues. This CDR3 is CASSTLANTEAFF. As DNA, the CDR3 is TGTGCCAGCAGTACCTTGGCGAACACTGAAGCTTTCTTT. Full variable domain (outside the CDR3, taken from reference TRBV28 and TRBJ1-1): DVKVTQSSRYLVKRTGEKVFLECVQDMDHENMFWYRQDPGLGLRLIYFSYDVKMKEKGDIPEGYSVSREKKERFSLILESASTNQTSMYLCASSTLANTEAFFGQGTRLTVV.

J is TRBJ1-1 and V is TRBV9; D remains unclear. The germline CDR1 and CDR2 sequences are SGDLS and YYNGEE. The CDR3 runs to 14 residues. Deletions cut 2 bases from V and 1 base from J, with 9 bases between. The CDR3 region has the DNA TGTGCCAGCAGCGTGGCCAACACGAACACTGAAGCTTTCTTT. This encodes CASSVANTNTEAFF.

V and J are TRBV5-1 and TRBJ2-1, with D possibly matching TRBD2 (6 bases). V was trimmed by 0 bases and J by 4 bases, leaving 14 bases between them. This CDR3 comprises 16 residues. The V gene's germline CDR1 is SGHRS and CDR2 YFSETQ. The CDR3 loop is CASSLVAGGGYNEQFF. CDR3 DNA sequence: TGCGCCAGCAGCTTGGTGGCAGGTGGGGGGTACAATGAGCAGTTCTTC.

V usage is TRBV25-1 and J usage is TRBJ2-7, with TRBD1 identical over 12 bases. CDR3 length: 15 residues. Germline lookup yields CDR1 MGHDK and CDR2 SYGVNS. V shed 2 bases and J 4 bases; nucleotides not matched to a gene: 3. CDR3 in amino acids: CASSEVGQGAYEQYF. The CDR3 coding sequence is TGTGCCAGCAGTGAAGTGGGACAGGGGGCGTACGAGCAGTACTTC.

This clone has just one count. V is TRBV25-1 and J is TRBJ2-3, with 11 bases aligning to TRBD2. The trim removed 4 bases at V and 2 bases at J, leaving 5 bases unmatched. Germline CDR1 MGHDK, CDR2 SYGVNS. The CDR3 consists of 16 residues. CDR3 sequence: CASSAGLAVDTDTQYF. The CDR3, as DNA: TGTGCCAGCAGTGCGGGACTAGCGGTAGACACAGATACGCAGTATTTT.

The chain employs TRBV10-3 and TRBJ2-5, with D tentatively TRBD2 (5 bases). V lost 6 bases and J 3 bases, leaving 8 bases between the germline ends. CDR3 length: 12 amino acids. Per germline, CDR1 ENHRY and CDR2 SYGVKD. The CDR3 region is CAISRGEETQYF. The DNA of the CDR3 is TGTGCCATCAGCCGGGGAGAAGAGACCCAGTACTTC.

The chain joins TRBV24-1 to TRBJ2-1; a possible D gene is TRBD1 (7 bases). CDR3 size: 21 residues. Per the germline V gene, CDR1 is KGHDR and CDR2 is SFDVKD. The V gene lost 2 bases and the J gene lost 4 bases, with 29 bases spanning the gap. The CDR3 is CATSDSNLGGSSRQGYNEQFF. CDR3 coding DNA: TGTGCCACCAGTGATTCCAATTTAGGGGGGAGCTCGAGACAGGGTTACAATGAGCAGTTCTTC.

CDR3 in amino acids: CATSRDEDHYGYTF. The CDR3 DNA reads as TGTGCCACCAGCAGAGATGAGGATCACTATGGCTACACCTTC. The chain joins TRBV15 to TRBJ1-2; D gene ambiguous. Germline CDR1 reads LNHNV; CDR2 reads YYDKDF (reference sequence). Trimming took off 0 bases at V and 3 bases at J, with 8 bases between the two ends. The CDR3 sequence is 14 residues long.

This chain joins TRBV12-3 or TRBV12-4 and TRBJ2-2, with a tentative D call TRBD2 (5 bases). The CDR3 contains 13 residues. The V gene lost 3 bases and the J gene lost 6 bases, with 8 bases spanning the gap. The CDR3: CASSLDSSGELFF. The CDR3 DNA reads TGTGCCAGCAGTTTGGACTCCTCCGGGGAGCTGTTTTTT.

The chain carries TRBV15 and TRBJ2-2, with D possibly being TRBD1 (5 bases). Germline V gene data show CDR1 as LNHNV and CDR2 as YYDKDF (reference sequence). V lost 0 bases and J lost 3, with 5 bases in between. The CDR3 sequence is 14 residues long. The CDR3 reads CATSRETDTGELFF. The CDR3 bases are TGTGCCACCAGCAGAGAGACAGACACCGGGGAGCTGTTTTTT. The full variable domain, completed using reference TRBV15 and TRBJ2-2, is DAMVIQNPRYQVTQFGKPVTLSCSQTLNHNVMYWYQQKSSQAPKLLFHYYDKDFNNEADTPDNFQSRRPNTSFCFLDIRSPGLGDTAMYLCATSRETDTGELFFGEGSRLTVL.

CDR3 coding DNA: TGCAGTGCTAGTGAAGGGTGGCGCAGGGGATCCCGAAACACCATATATTTT. Translated: CSASEGWRRGSRNTIYF. The chain is built from TRBV20-1 and TRBJ1-3; tentative D call: TRBD1 (6 bases). Trimming removed 3 bases from V and 5 bases from J, with 23 bases in between. Germline lookup yields CDR1 DFQATT and CDR2 SNEGSKA (reference sequence). The CDR3 totals 17 residues.

The chain uses TRBV29-1 and TRBJ2-5; 13 bases map to TRBD2. The germline V gene has CDR1 SQVTM and CDR2 ANQGSEA. The CDR3 is made up of 15 amino acids. V trimming: 6 bases; J trimming: 7 bases; junction bases outside the gene matches: 11. CDR3: CSVTSGGSLRRTQYF. DNA for the CDR3: TGCAGCGTGACTAGCGGGGGGTCGCTACGCAGGACCCAGTACTTC.

The CDR3 here is CASGQSIYEQYF. The CDR3 DNA reads TGTGCCAGCGGACAGTCGATCTACGAGCAGTACTTC. This chain joins TRBV13 and TRBJ2-7, with TRBD1 as a possible D gene (6 bases). From germline, CDR1 is PRHDT and CDR2 FYEKMQ (reference sequence). The CDR3 is 12 residues long. V dropped 8 bases and J dropped 3 bases, with 11 bases sitting between them.

For the CDR3, the DNA is TGTGCCAGCAGCGCCCAGGGGTACGAGCAGTACTTC. Translating gives CASSAQGYEQYF. The rearrangement links TRBV9 to TRBJ2-7; possibly TRBD1 for D (6 bases). Trimming stripped 3 bases from V and 4 bases from J, with 8 bases between. Germline V gene sequence: CDR1 SGDLS, CDR2 YYNGEE. The length of the CDR3 is 12 residues.

This rearrangement joins TRBV19 to TRBJ1-2; the match to TRBD1 covers 10 bases. The CDR3 is made up of 17 amino acids. Germline V gives CDR1 LNHDA, CDR2 SQIVND (reference sequence). Trimming removed 1 base from V and 0 bases from J; junction bases left unmatched: 5. This CDR3 is CASSIGQGAFSNYGYTF. In DNA form, the CDR3 reads TGTGCCAGTAGTATAGGACAGGGGGCGTTCTCTAACTATGGCTACACCTTC.

The rearrangement uses TRBV5-1 and TRBJ2-5; weak D call: TRBD2 (5 bases). Trimming left V 0 bases short and J 2 bases short, with 8 bases between. In germline, CDR1 is SGHRS, CDR2 YFSETQ. The CDR3 sequence is 14 residues long. This CDR3 reads CASSLARTQETQYF. CDR3 nucleotide sequence: TGCGCCAGCAGCTTGGCCCGGACTCAAGAGACCCAGTACTTC.

As for this clone: A far larger clone is one nucleotide away, so this likely arose from a read error. Distinct nucleotide sequences in the sample also encode this CDR3. The chain recombines TRBV28 with TRBJ1-2, with 7 nucleotides matching TRBD1. There are 13 residues in the CDR3. Germline-derived CDR1 and CDR2 are MDHEN and SYDVKM. V lost 3 bases to trimming and J lost 2 bases; unmatched junction nucleotides: 0. CDR3 loop: CASSLGQNYGYTF. CDR3 nucleotide sequence: TGTGCCAGCAGTTTGGGACAGAACTATGGCTACACCTTC.